Here is one T cell receptor (beta chain) with its context. Its antigen is unknown. This sample is part of a study of T cell responses to AZD1222 COVID-19 vaccine. Study findings and constraints: Dominant CD4 TCR responses targeted spike regions 160-218 and 743-854. Vaccination with two AZD1222 doses was followed by a rise in Spike-specific TCR breadth and depth. Samples come after the peak T cell response, not at day 14. Females made up more of the donors, who were largely white British, and clonal diversity may have come out too low.

This table comes from immunoSEQ multiplex PCR, and its TCRdb copy is limited to in-frame clones, with some not included. The sample yields 150,000 to 200,000 clones, approximately 92% seen once. Per the germline V gene, CDR1 is SGHRS and CDR2 is YFSETQ. This CDR3 spans 15 amino acids. The junction had 2 bases not matched to a gene; V was cut back by 1 base and J by 5 bases. The sequence derives from an adult in good health. J is TRBJ2-2 and V is TRBV5-1; 10 nucleotides match TRBD1. The starting material was peripheral blood, obtained on day 0 of AZD1222 vaccination. CDR3 loop: CASSLLGQGTGELFF. As DNA, the CDR3 is TGCGCCAGCAGCTTGTTGGGACAGGGGACCGGGGAGCTGTTTTTT.